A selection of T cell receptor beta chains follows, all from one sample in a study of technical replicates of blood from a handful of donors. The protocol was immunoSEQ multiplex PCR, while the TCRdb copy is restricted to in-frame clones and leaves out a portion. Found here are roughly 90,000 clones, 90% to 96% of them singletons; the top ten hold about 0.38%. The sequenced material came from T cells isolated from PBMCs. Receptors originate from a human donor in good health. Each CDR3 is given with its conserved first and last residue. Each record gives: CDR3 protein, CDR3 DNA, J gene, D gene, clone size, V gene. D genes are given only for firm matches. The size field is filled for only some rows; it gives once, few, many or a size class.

CDR3 protein: CASSDYLAGGVQTQYF; CDR3 DNA: TGTGCCAGCAGTGACTATCTAGCGGGAGGAGTACAGACCCAGTACTTC; J gene: TRBJ2-5; D gene: TRBD2; clone size: NA; V gene: TRBV9
CDR3 protein: CASRVPGLADYEQYF; CDR3 DNA: TGTGCCAGCAGGGTACCGGGACTAGCGGATTACGAGCAGTACTTC; J gene: TRBJ2-7; D gene: TRBD2; clone size: NA; V gene: TRBV2
CDR3 protein: CAIPRGGASTDTQYF; CDR3 DNA: TGTGCCATCCCAAGGGGAGGGGCGAGCACAGATACGCAGTATTTT; J gene: TRBJ2-3; D gene: TRBD2; clone size: once; V gene: TRBV7-9
CDR3 protein: CAISESLRGQTGELFF; CDR3 DNA: TGTGCCATCAGTGAGTCTCTCAGGGGGCAAACCGGGGAGCTGTTTTTT; J gene: TRBJ2-2; D gene: TRBD1; clone size: NA; V gene: TRBV10-3
CDR3 protein: CAWSRMRTGPLYGYTF; CDR3 DNA: TGTGCCTGGAGTAGAATGAGGACAGGGCCCCTCTATGGCTACACCTTC; J gene: TRBJ1-2; D gene: TRBD1; clone size: NA; V gene: TRBV30
CDR3 protein: CASSPLAEDYEQYF; CDR3 DNA: TGCGCCAGCAGCCCGCTAGCGGAGGACTACGAGCAGTACTTC; J gene: TRBJ2-7; D gene: TRBD2; clone size: NA; V gene: TRBV5-1
CDR3 protein: CASSLRGQPQHF; CDR3 DNA: TGTGCCAGCAGCCTCAGGGGTCAGCCCCAGCATTTT; J gene: TRBJ1-5; D gene: NA; clone size: NA; V gene: TRBV5-8
CDR3 protein: CASSTGGNEQFF; CDR3 DNA: TGTGCCAGTAGTACTGGCGGCAATGAGCAGTTCTTC; J gene: TRBJ2-1; D gene: NA; clone size: NA; V gene: TRBV19
CDR3 protein: CASSLTRAKNIQYF; CDR3 DNA: TGTGCCAGCAGCTTAACTAGGGCCAAAAACATTCAGTACTTC; J gene: TRBJ2-4; D gene: NA; clone size: NA; V gene: TRBV5-6
CDR3 protein: CSVVRGPGDYGYTF; CDR3 DNA: TGCAGCGTTGTAAGGGGCCCAGGGGACTATGGCTACACCTTC; J gene: TRBJ1-2; D gene: NA; clone size: NA; V gene: TRBV29-1
CDR3 protein: CASSLPVYEQYF; CDR3 DNA: TGTGCCAGCAGCTTGCCCGTTTACGAGCAGTACTTC; J gene: TRBJ2-7; D gene: NA; clone size: NA; V gene: TRBV5-5
CDR3 protein: CASSVGAGIYNEQFF; CDR3 DNA: TGTGCCAGCAGCGTAGGGGCGGGAATTTACAATGAGCAGTTCTTC; J gene: TRBJ2-1; D gene: NA; clone size: NA; V gene: TRBV9
CDR3 protein: CASSRGSAGYTF; CDR3 DNA: TGTGCCAGCAGCAGGGGGTCGGCTGGCTACACCTTC; J gene: TRBJ1-2; D gene: TRBD1; clone size: NA; V gene: TRBV25-1
CDR3 protein: CASTLQGPYNEQFF; CDR3 DNA: TGTGCCAGCACCCTACAGGGTCCTTACAATGAGCAGTTCTTC; J gene: TRBJ2-1; D gene: NA; clone size: NA; V gene: TRBV6-1
CDR3 protein: CASSQGYNEQFF; CDR3 DNA: TGTGCCAGCAGCCAGGGGTACAATGAGCAGTTCTTC; J gene: TRBJ2-1; D gene: NA; clone size: NA; V gene: TRBV11-3
CDR3 protein: CASSISGTSYEQYF; CDR3 DNA: TGTGCCAGCAGTATTAGCGGGACATCCTACGAGCAGTACTTC; J gene: TRBJ2-7; D gene: TRBD2; clone size: NA; V gene: TRBV7-9
CDR3 protein: CASSLDRPGQSRYGYTF; CDR3 DNA: TGTGCCAGCAGCTTGGATCGACCGGGACAGTCTCGCTATGGCTACACCTTC; J gene: TRBJ1-2; D gene: TRBD1; clone size: NA; V gene: TRBV7-9
CDR3 protein: CASSLSSGAYNEQFF; CDR3 DNA: TGCGCCAGCAGTCTGTCTAGCGGAGCCTACAATGAGCAGTTCTTC; J gene: TRBJ2-1; D gene: TRBD2; clone size: NA; V gene: TRBV23-1
CDR3 protein: CASSRGVTEAFF; CDR3 DNA: TGTGCCAGCAGCCGGGGGGTCACTGAAGCTTTCTTT; J gene: TRBJ1-1; D gene: NA; clone size: NA; V gene: TRBV5-6
CDR3 protein: CASSPGSNQPQHF; CDR3 DNA: TGCGCCAGCAGCCCCGGTTCAAATCAGCCCCAGCATTTT; J gene: TRBJ1-5; D gene: NA; clone size: NA; V gene: TRBV5-1
CDR3 protein: CASSYAGQGLTEAFF; CDR3 DNA: TGTGCCAGCAGTTATGCGGGACAGGGGCTCACTGAAGCTTTCTTT; J gene: TRBJ1-1; D gene: TRBD1; clone size: NA; V gene: TRBV6-5
CDR3 protein: CASSWDGSGVEQYF; CDR3 DNA: TGTGCCAGCAGTTGGGACGGATCGGGGGTCGAGCAGTACTTC; J gene: TRBJ2-7; D gene: NA; clone size: once; V gene: TRBV6-1